This T cell receptor beta chain was identified during a study of OX40 agonist ivuxolimab in advanced cancers. Profiled with immunoSEQ multiplex PCR; TCRdb holds only in-frame clones, not every one. Among fewer than 50,000 clones listed, roughly 90% were seen once. Trimming cost V 4 bases and J 0 bases; bases outside gene matches: 5. Germline CDR1 and CDR2: LNHNV and YYDKDF (reference sequence). The CDR3 has 17 residues. The sample in question was CD4+ or CD8+ T cells sorted from blood, obtained in a trial of the OX40 agonist ivuxolimab. This chain joins TRBV15 and TRBJ1-5; the match to TRBD1 covers 11 bases. This TCR was sampled from an adult with an advanced solid tumor such as melanoma, head and neck, liver or kidney cancer. The CDR3 coding sequence is TGTGCCACCAGCACCCGGACAGGGGGCTATAGCAATCAGCCCCAGCATTTT. It translates to CATSTRTGGYSNQPQHF.